These 18 T cell receptor beta chains were all obtained from the same sample, sequenced in a study of T cells in Graves' hyperthyroidism and ophthalmopathy. The TCR beta CDR3 regions underwent amplification using RNA transcripts as the source. Initially, a first-round RT-PCR of the TCR CDR3 employed the HTBI primer set. TCRdb used MiXCR to reprocess the multiplex PCR reads, holding one entry per CDR3 protein. The sample lists around 480,000 distinct CDR3 sequences; around an eighth were seen once. Sequences were obtained from blood. Receptors were obtained from a woman under 30 with Graves' hyperthyroidism.

This clonotype came up a few times. The rearrangement uses TRBV19 and TRBJ1-2; 10 bases agree with TRBD1. The V segment lost 2 bases and the J segment 2 bases; nucleotides outside the gene matches: 5. Germline CDR1 is LNHDA and CDR2 is SQIVND (reference sequence). The CDR3 is 16 amino acids. DNA for the CDR3: TGTGCCAGTAGTATATCTCCGACAGGGGGCAACTATGGCTACACCTTC. Its translation: CASSISPTGGNYGYTF.

V is TRBV4-1 and J is TRBJ1-5; a possible D gene is TRBD1 (6 bases). The germline V gene has CDR1 MGHRA and CDR2 YSYEKL. This CDR3 is 15 amino acids long. Trimming took 1 base from V and 4 from J, leaving 11 bases between them. As DNA, the CDR3 is TGCGCCAGCAGCCAAGCGGGACAAGGAAATCAGCCCCAGCATTTT. It yields the protein CASSQAGQGNQPQHF.

This clonotype was picked up many times. The CDR3 bases are TGCAGTGCTAGAAGGGGGGCGCAGGCCGCCCAGCATTTT. It encodes CSARRGAQAAQHF. The chain carries TRBV20-1 and TRBJ1-5, with TRBD1 as a possible D gene (6 bases). Per the germline V gene, CDR1 is DFQATT and CDR2 is SNEGSKA (reference sequence). The CDR3 spans 13 residues. V lost 2 bases to trimming and J lost 11 bases, with 16 bases between them.

In its sample, this clonotype was seen many times. The J gene is TRBJ1-2, the V gene TRBV6-1, with D unclear. The germline V gene has CDR1 MNHNS and CDR2 SASEGT. This CDR3 contains 14 residues. The V end lost 6 bases, the J end lost 4 bases, and 15 bases lay between the germline ends. CDR3 protein: CASRELHSRYGYTF. The CDR3 nucleotides read TGTGCCAGCAGGGAACTCCACAGTCGCTATGGCTACACCTTC.

This clonotype was detected a few times. The rearrangement links TRBV18 to TRBJ2-2; a possible D gene is TRBD1 (5 bases). Germline assignment: CDR1 KGHSH and CDR2 LQKENI. V lost 3 bases and J 4 bases, leaving 15 bases between the germline ends. The length of the CDR3 is 16 residues. CDR3 sequence (DNA): TGTGCCAGCTCACCCCGTCAGGGTATGCGCACCGGGGAGCTGTTTTTT. It yields the protein CASSPRQGMRTGELFF.

This clonotype was detected once. This could be a read error, since a much larger clone is one nucleotide away. The J gene is TRBJ2-5, the V gene TRBV28; tentatively, D is TRBD1 (5 bases). Germline V lookup: CDR1 MDHEN, CDR2 SYDVKM. The CDR3 has 14 amino acids. V was clipped by 6 bases and J by 5 bases, with 16 bases between them. The CDR3 loop reads CASREEGVSETQYF. The CDR3 DNA sequence: TGTGCCAGCAGAGAGGAAGGGGTTTCGGAGACCCAGTACTTC.

This clonotype was seen many times. This chain joins TRBV12-3 or TRBV12-4 and TRBJ1-2; D remains ambiguous. The germline V and J ends were trimmed by 3 bases and 0 bases, with 14 bases remaining between them. This CDR3 comprises 16 residues. The CDR3 loop reads CASSFSVVGTNYGYTF. The CDR3 region has the DNA TGTGCCAGCAGTTTCTCTGTCGTGGGAACTAACTATGGCTACACCTTC.

The V and J genes are TRBV19 and TRBJ2-3; D not certain. The CDR3 sequence is 17 residues long. Germline assignment: CDR1 LNHDA and CDR2 SQIVND (reference sequence). Trimming took 3 bases from V and 2 from J, leaving 18 bases between them. This chain's CDR3 is CASSILPDLLNTDTQYF. CDR3 DNA: TGTGCCAGTAGTATCCTCCCGGACCTCCTTAACACAGATACGCAGTATTTT.

This clonotype was observed many times. This chain joins TRBV30 and TRBJ2-6, with D unclear. The germline gives CDR1 GTSNPN, CDR2 SVGIG (reference sequence). Trimming pared 3 bases from V and 0 bases from J, leaving 6 bases between. CDR3 length equals 14 residues. CDR3 in amino acids: CAWSPGSGANVLTF. CDR3 sequence (DNA): TGTGCCTGGAGCCCAGGCTCTGGGGCCAACGTCCTGACTTTC.

This clonotype was seen only a few times. The gene calls are TRBV5-1 and TRBJ2-7; 8 positions match TRBD2. J was trimmed by 5 bases and V by 1 base; bases with no gene match: 8. The CDR3 length is 15 residues. The germline V gene encodes CDR1 SGHRS and CDR2 YFSETQ. The CDR3 coding sequence is TGCGCCAGCAGCTTGTCAAGCGGGAGCAGGGACGAGCAGTACGTC. This codes for CASSLSSGSRDEQYV.

V is TRBV3-1 and J is TRBJ2-7, with 8 bases lining up with TRBD1. V shed 4 bases and J 3 bases; nucleotides not matched to a gene: 11. Germline V gene data show CDR1 as LGHDT and CDR2 as YNNKEL (reference sequence). The CDR3 loop spans 16 amino acids. This chain's CDR3 is CASSRNLGQGYYEQYF. For the CDR3, the DNA is TGTGCCAGCAGCCGAAATCTAGGACAGGGCTACTACGAGCAGTACTTC.

CDR3 residues: CASSSSWSTGELFF. The CDR3 DNA reads as TGTGCCAGCAGTTCAAGCTGGTCCACCGGGGAGCTGTTTTTT. The rearrangement joins TRBV27 to TRBJ2-2; no firm D call. V was cut by 4 bases and J by 4 bases, with 10 bases left in between. Germline V gives CDR1 MNHEY, CDR2 SMNVEV (reference sequence). The CDR3 is made up of 14 amino acids.

The V call is TRBV6-4, the J call TRBJ1-2, with a possible D match to TRBD1 (5 bases). Trimming removed 9 bases from V and 4 bases from J, with 12 bases in between. The germline V gene encodes CDR1 MRHNA and CDR2 SNTAGT. The CDR3 runs to 12 residues. The CDR3 bases are TGTGCCAGGTTGACAGCACTCTATGGCTACACCTTC. It is translated as CARLTALYGYTF.

In the case of this clonotype: A much larger clone lies a single base off, so this may be a read error. The chain uses TRBV7-2 and TRBJ2-1; TRBD2 aligns across 10 bases. CDR1 SGHTA and CDR2 FQGNSA come from the germline V gene. This CDR3 has 14 residues. The chain's CDR3 is CACRGLALNNEQFF. DNA of the CDR3: TGTGCCTGCAGGGGACTAGCGCTAAACAATGAGCAGTTCTTC.

This clonotype was detected a few times. The V gene is TRBV5-6, the J gene TRBJ2-7; the match to TRBD2 covers 10 bases. The length of the CDR3 is 15 residues. The germline V gene encodes CDR1 SGHDT and CDR2 YYEEEE. Trimming removed 2 bases from V and 7 bases from J; junction bases left unmatched: 9. CDR3 sequence (DNA): TGTGCCAGCAGCTTCCTCCTAGCGGGAGTGGGTGAGCAGTACTTC. This gives the protein CASSFLLAGVGEQYF.

This chain links TRBV7-2 with TRBJ1-5; a possible D gene is TRBD1 (6 bases). Trimming took off 4 bases at V and 5 bases at J, with 12 bases between the two ends. The CDR3 is 14 amino acids. Germline-derived CDR1 and CDR2 are SGHTA and FQGNSA. The DNA for the CDR3 is TGTGCCAGCAGCTCTTGGGGGGCTCATCAGCCCCAGCATTTT. Its protein is CASSSWGAHQPQHF.

Remarks on this clonotype: The junction differs from germline at one of its ends, possibly a read error. The J gene is TRBJ1-3, the V gene TRBV13, with D hard to call. The CDR3 covers 15 residues. The V gene's germline CDR1 is PRHDT and CDR2 FYEKMQ (reference sequence). The CDR3 sequence: CASSIGSFSGNTIYF. The DNA for the CDR3 is TGTGCCAGCAGCATAGGGAGCTTCTCTGGAAACACCATATATTTT.

This clonotype has at least ten counts. This sequence joins TRBV9 and TRBJ1-1; possible D gene TRBD1, 6 bases. From germline, CDR1 is SGDLS and CDR2 YYNGEE. The germline V and J ends were trimmed by 4 bases and 7 bases, with 17 bases remaining between them. This CDR3 has 14 residues. CDR3 sequence: CASSPTNRDGEAFF. The CDR3, as DNA: TGTGCCAGCAGCCCCACGAACAGGGACGGTGAAGCTTTCTTT.